One sample yielded the 15 T cell receptor beta chains listed below, sequenced in a study of T cell responses to AZD1222 COVID-19 vaccine. TCRdb keeps only in-frame clones here, not all; method: immunoSEQ multiplex PCR. The repertoire holds about 160,000 clones, with 75% to 95% as singletons. Sample: peripheral blood, taken on day 0 of AZD1222 vaccination. The receptors were gathered from an adult in good health.

This chain connects TRBV24-1 to TRBJ1-6; D remains ambiguous. Germline V CDR1 and CDR2: KGHDR, SFDVKD. Trimming pared 12 bases from V and 11 bases from J, leaving 13 bases between. The CDR3 loop spans 11 amino acids. The CDR3, as DNA: TGTGCCTCCGAATTGAGGGCACCCCTCCACTTT. Translating it yields CASELRAPLHF.

The chain recombines TRBV11-2 with TRBJ2-7; D ambiguous. CDR1 and CDR2 from the germline V gene are SGHAT and FQNNGV. V lost 4 bases and J 2 bases, leaving 18 bases between the germline ends. The CDR3 is made up of 16 amino acids. Here the CDR3 DNA reads TGTGCCAGCAGCTCCCTAGTCCATCTACGGGCCTACGAGCAGTACTTC. It is translated as CASSSLVHLRAYEQYF.

The chain combines TRBV19 with TRBJ1-5; D is possibly TRBD1 (6 bases). V was pared by 5 bases and J by 5 bases, with 19 bases between. The CDR3 length is 16 residues. Per germline, CDR1 LNHDA and CDR2 SQIVND (reference sequence). CDR3 in DNA: TGTGCCAGTAGTCTACACGGGGCAACAGGGCATCAGCCCCAGCATTTT. It translates to CASSLHGATGHQPQHF.

The chain joins TRBV6-2 or TRBV6-3 to TRBJ2-1; a possible D gene is TRBD2 (7 bases). CDR3 length: 16 amino acids. Germline V lookup: CDR1 MNHEY, CDR2 SVGEGT. Trimming removed 2 bases from V and 2 bases from J, with 13 bases in between. The CDR3 DNA sequence: TGTGCCAGCAGTTACAGTCGGGGGGCTACCTACAATGAGCAGTTCTTC. Translating gives CASSYSRGATYNEQFF.

CDR3 DNA: TGCGCCAGCAGCCAAGCCCTCTTAGGGTTTTACAATGAGCAGTTCTTC. Protein: CASSQALLGFYNEQFF. The V and J genes are TRBV4-1 and TRBJ2-1; D gene uncertain. This CDR3 is 16 amino acids long. V lost 1 base, J lost 4 bases, and 14 bases lay in between. CDR1 MGHRA and CDR2 YSYEKL come from the germline V gene.

The V call is TRBV10-3, the J call TRBJ1-5; D gene uncertain. The CDR3 is 13 residues long. The germline gives CDR1 ENHRY, CDR2 SYGVKD. V was clipped by 6 bases and J by 6 bases, with 12 bases between them. The CDR3 here is CAISYGGSQPQHF. The CDR3 DNA reads TGTGCCATCAGCTACGGAGGGAGTCAGCCCCAGCATTTT.

CDR3 sequence reads: CASSQGGARTSYEQYF. CDR3 nucleotides: TGTGCCAGCAGCCAAGGGGGGGCTAGAACCTCCTACGAGCAGTACTTC. This chain links TRBV14 with TRBJ2-7; possibly TRBD1 or TRBD2 for D (6 bases each). V was clipped by 1 base and J by 0 bases, with 13 bases between them. The germline V gene has CDR1 SGHDN and CDR2 FVKESK. The length of the CDR3 is 16 residues.

The chain uses TRBV11-3 and TRBJ1-3; no reliable D call. Germline V CDR1 and CDR2: SGHNT, YENEEA. This CDR3 contains 13 residues. Between the trimmed V and J ends, which lost 6 bases and 8 bases, there was a span of 14 bases. As DNA, the CDR3 is TGTGCCAGCAGTTGGACCCTACCGGACACCATATATTTT. Translated: CASSWTLPDTIYF.

V usage is TRBV3-1 (or the pseudogene TRBV3-2) and J usage is TRBJ2-3; a possible D gene is TRBD2 (6 bases). V dropped 4 bases and J dropped 3 bases, with 17 bases sitting between them. This CDR3 has 16 residues. CDR1 is LGHDT and CDR2 is YNNKEL in the germline V gene (reference sequence). The CDR3 DNA sequence: TGTGCCAGCAGCCCCCCCGCGGGGCCCTGGACAGATACGCAGTATTTT. Protein: CASSPPAGPWTDTQYF.

J is TRBJ1-5 and V is TRBV27; the D gene is possibly TRBD1 (5 bases). The CDR3 runs 17 residues. Germline values: CDR1 MNHEY, CDR2 SMNVEV (reference sequence). With 2 bases removed from V and 0 bases from J, the gap between germline ends came to 14 bases. CDR3 loop: CASSLKPTVISNQPQHF. The CDR3 DNA is TGTGCCAGCAGTTTAAAACCGACAGTTATTAGCAATCAGCCCCAGCATTTT.

The CDR3 spells CASSTGVGEQYF. The CDR3 region has the DNA TGTGCCAGCAGCACAGGGGTAGGCGAGCAGTACTTC. The chain has TRBV2 and TRBJ2-7, with 7 bases that match TRBD1. The CDR3 sequence is 12 residues long. Germline V gives CDR1 SNHLY, CDR2 FYNNEI. Unmatched junction bases numbered 5, after V lost 6 bases and J lost 6 bases.

The rearrangement uses TRBV3-1 (or the pseudogene TRBV3-2) and TRBJ1-2, with D uncertain. The ends were cut back, 4 bases at V and 5 bases at J, with 11 bases in the middle. This CDR3 comprises 13 residues. Germline V gene data show CDR1 as LGHDT and CDR2 as YNNKEL (reference sequence). In nucleotides, the CDR3 is TGTGCCAGCAGCCTCGGTGGCTTTTATGGCTACACCTTC. Amino acid sequence: CASSLGGFYGYTF.

The CDR3 protein is CASSSRDRGLSEQFF. The CDR3 DNA is TGTGCCAGCAGCTCCCGGGACAGGGGGCTTTCTGAGCAGTTCTTC. The rearrangement links TRBV5-6 to TRBJ2-1; 12 bases are a match to TRBD1. The CDR3 totals 15 residues. After removal of 3 bases from V and 9 bases from J, the junction contained 7 bases not matched to a gene. Germline CDR1 and CDR2: SGHDT and YYEEEE.

This clone occurred once. The V and J genes are TRBV5-3 and TRBJ1-6; 7 bases fit TRBD1. TRBV5-3 carries the ORF label, with uncertain function. Trimming removed 7 bases from V and 7 bases from J; junction bases left unmatched: 11. The CDR3 loop spans 15 amino acids. Written as DNA, the CDR3 is TGTGCCAGAGCCACCCCGGGACAGAGAAATTCACCCCTCCACTTT. Encoded protein: CARATPGQRNSPLHF.

The CDR3 DNA reads TGTGCCAGCAGGCGGCTAGCGAGGGAGACCCAGTACTTC. Translated, it gives CASRRLARETQYF. The chain joins TRBV6-5 to TRBJ2-5; weak D call: TRBD2 (6 bases). From germline, CDR1 is MNHEY and CDR2 SVGAGI. The CDR3 has 13 residues. V was pared by 6 bases and J by 5 bases, with 13 bases between.